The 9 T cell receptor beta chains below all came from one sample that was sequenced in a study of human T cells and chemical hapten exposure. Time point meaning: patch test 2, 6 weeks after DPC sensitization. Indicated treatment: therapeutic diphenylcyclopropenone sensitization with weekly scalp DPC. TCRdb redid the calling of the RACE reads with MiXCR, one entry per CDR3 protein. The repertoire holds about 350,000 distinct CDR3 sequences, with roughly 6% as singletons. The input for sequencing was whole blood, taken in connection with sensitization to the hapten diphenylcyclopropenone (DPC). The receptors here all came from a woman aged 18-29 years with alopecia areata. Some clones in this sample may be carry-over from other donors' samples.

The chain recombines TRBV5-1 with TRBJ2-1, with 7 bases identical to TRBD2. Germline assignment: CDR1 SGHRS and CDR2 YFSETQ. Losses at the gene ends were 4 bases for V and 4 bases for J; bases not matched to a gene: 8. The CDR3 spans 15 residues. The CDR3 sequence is CASSPPAGVYNEQFF. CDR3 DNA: TGCGCCAGCAGCCCCCCGGCGGGGGTATACAATGAGCAGTTCTTC.

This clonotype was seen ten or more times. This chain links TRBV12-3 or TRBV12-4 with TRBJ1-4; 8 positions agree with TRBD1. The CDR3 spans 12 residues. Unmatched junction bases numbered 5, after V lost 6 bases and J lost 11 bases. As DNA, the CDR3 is TGTGCCAGCAGGGCACAGGGGGGGAAACTGTTTTTT. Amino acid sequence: CASRAQGGKLFF.

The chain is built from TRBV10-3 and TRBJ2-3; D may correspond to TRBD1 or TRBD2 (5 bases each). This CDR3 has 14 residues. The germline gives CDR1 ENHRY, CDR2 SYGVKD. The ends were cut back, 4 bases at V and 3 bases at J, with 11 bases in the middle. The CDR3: CAISVLRETDTQYF. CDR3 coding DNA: TGTGCCATCAGTGTTCTCAGGGAGACAGATACGCAGTATTTT.

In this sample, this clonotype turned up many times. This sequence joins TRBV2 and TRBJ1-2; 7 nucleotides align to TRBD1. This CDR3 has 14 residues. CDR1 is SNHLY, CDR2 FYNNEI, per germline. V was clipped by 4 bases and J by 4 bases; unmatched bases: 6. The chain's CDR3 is CASSGRTGSYGYTF. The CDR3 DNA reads TGTGCCAGCAGTGGACGGACAGGCTCCTATGGCTACACCTTC.

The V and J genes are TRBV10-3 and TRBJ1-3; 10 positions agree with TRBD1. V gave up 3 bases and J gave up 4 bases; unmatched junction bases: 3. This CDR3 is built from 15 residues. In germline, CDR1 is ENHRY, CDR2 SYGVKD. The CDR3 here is CAISDGTGVGNTIYF. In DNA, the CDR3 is TGTGCCATCAGTGACGGGACAGGGGTCGGAAACACCATATATTTT.

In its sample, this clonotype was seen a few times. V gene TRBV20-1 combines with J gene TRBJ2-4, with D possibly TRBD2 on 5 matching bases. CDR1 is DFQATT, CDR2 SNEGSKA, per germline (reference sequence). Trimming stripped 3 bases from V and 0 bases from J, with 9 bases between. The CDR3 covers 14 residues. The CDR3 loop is CSASGVLAKNIQYF. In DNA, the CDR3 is TGCAGTGCTAGCGGGGTATTAGCCAAAAACATTCAGTACTTC.

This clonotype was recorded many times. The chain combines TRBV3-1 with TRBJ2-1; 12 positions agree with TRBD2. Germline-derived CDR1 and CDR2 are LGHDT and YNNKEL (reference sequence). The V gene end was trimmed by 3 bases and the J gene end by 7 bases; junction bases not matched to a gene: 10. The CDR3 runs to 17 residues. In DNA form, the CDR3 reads TGTGCCAGCAGCCACCCCCCCCTAGCGGGGGGGAGAAATGAGCAGTTCTTC. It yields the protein CASSHPPLAGGRNEQFF.

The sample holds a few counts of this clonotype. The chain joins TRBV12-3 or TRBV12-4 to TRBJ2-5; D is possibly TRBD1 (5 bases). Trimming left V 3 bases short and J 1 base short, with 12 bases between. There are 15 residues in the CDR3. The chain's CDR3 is CASSFMAGRQETQYF. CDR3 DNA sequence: TGTGCCAGCAGTTTTATGGCAGGGCGCCAAGAGACCCAGTACTTC.

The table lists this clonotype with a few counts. The CDR3 loop is CASSQTEEKLFF. DNA of the CDR3: TGTGCCAGCAGCCAGACGGAGGAAAAACTGTTTTTT. This sequence joins TRBV14 and TRBJ1-4; the D is unclear. Germline CDR1 SGHDN, CDR2 FVKESK. The CDR3 loop spans 12 amino acids. Trimming cost V 3 bases and J 8 bases, with 7 bases left between them.